This entry describes one TCR beta chain. V gave up 8 bases and J gave up 3 bases; unmatched junction bases: 21. Germline loops: CDR1 SQVTM, CDR2 ANQGSEA. The CDR3 runs to 18 residues. The source of the sample is a study of shared T cell receptors in the human thymus. The repertoire was sequenced with immunoSEQ multiplex PCR; TCRdb's copy has only in-frame clones and lacks some. The sample contains hundreds of thousands of clones, about 90% of which appear only once. The data also belong to a second study, concerning human thymus T cells. As that study records: Donor material was obtained from healthy Finnish infants undergoing corrective surgery for congenital heart defects. Resections that were taken during corrective heart surgery supplied the thymus tissue. There were highly overlapping thymic repertoires among unrelated individuals, as related research reported.

The TCR originated in a boy under three years old with a congenital heart defect. The chain has TRBV29-1 and TRBJ2-2; 7 bases fit TRBD2. The sample was thymocytes. CDR3 nucleotide sequence: TGCAGCTTCCGTCCGGCGCCTAGCGGTTTCCCGGACACCGGGGAGCTGTTTTTT. It encodes CSFRPAPSGFPDTGELFF.